This T cell receptor beta chain was retrieved from a study of T cells in Graves' hyperthyroidism and ophthalmopathy. Regions amplified from RNA transcripts were the TCR beta CDR3 regions. Researchers ran a first-round RT-PCR on the TCR CDR3 using the HTBI primer set. One entry per CDR3 protein results from TCRdb running MiXCR on the multiplex PCR reads. The table lists around 540,000 distinct CDR3 sequences, around 45% of them singletons. This CDR3 has 13 amino acids. With 3 bases clipped from V and 6 bases from J, the junction kept 1 base outside the gene matches. Germline V gene data show CDR1 as DFQATT and CDR2 as SNEGSKA (reference sequence). This clonotype was detected only a few times.

The source of this sequence is a woman aged 18-29 years with Graves' hyperthyroidism. The sequenced sample was peripheral blood or thyroid tissue (not recorded which). This chain connects TRBV20-1 to TRBJ1-6; 8 positions match TRBD1. The CDR3 sequence is CSARGQANSPLHF. CDR3 nucleotides: TGCAGTGCTAGGGGACAGGCTAATTCACCCCTCCACTTT.